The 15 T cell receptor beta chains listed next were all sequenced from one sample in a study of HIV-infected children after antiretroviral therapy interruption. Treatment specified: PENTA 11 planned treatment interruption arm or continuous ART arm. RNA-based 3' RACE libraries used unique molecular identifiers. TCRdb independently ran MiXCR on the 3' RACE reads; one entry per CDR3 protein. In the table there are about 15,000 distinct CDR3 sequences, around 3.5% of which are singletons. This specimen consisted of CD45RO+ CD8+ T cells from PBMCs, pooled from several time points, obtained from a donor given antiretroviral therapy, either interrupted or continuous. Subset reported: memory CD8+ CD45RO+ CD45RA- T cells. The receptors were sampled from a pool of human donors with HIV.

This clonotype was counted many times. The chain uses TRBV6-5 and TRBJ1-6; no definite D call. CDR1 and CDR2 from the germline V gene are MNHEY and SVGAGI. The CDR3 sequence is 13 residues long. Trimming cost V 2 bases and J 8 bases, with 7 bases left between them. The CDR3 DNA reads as TGTGCCAGCAGTTACCAAGAACATTCACCCCTCCACTTT. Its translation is CASSYQEHSPLHF.

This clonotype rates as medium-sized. CDR3 protein: CASSPLGNSGTEAFF. CDR3 nucleotides: TGCGCCAGCAGCCCCCTAGGCAATTCGGGCACTGAAGCTTTCTTT. The chain recombines TRBV4-1 with TRBJ1-1; D unresolved. Germline V gene lookup returns CDR1 MGHRA and CDR2 YSYEKL. The CDR3 spans 15 residues. Trimming removed 4 bases at V and 4 bases at J, with 16 bases between.

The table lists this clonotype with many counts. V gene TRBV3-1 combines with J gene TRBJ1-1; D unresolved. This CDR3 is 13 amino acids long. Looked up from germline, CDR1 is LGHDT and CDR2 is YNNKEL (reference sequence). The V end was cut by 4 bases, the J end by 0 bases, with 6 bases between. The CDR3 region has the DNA TGTGCCAGCAGCCGGGTTGTGAACACTGAAGCTTTCTTT. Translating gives CASSRVVNTEAFF.

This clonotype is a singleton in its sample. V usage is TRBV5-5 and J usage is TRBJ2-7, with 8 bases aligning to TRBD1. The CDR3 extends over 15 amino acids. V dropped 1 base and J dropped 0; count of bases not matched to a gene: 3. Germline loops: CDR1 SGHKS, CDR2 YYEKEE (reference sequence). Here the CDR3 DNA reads TGTGCCAGCAGCTTGCGGACAGGGCCCTCCTACGAGCAGTACTTC. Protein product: CASSLRTGPSYEQYF.

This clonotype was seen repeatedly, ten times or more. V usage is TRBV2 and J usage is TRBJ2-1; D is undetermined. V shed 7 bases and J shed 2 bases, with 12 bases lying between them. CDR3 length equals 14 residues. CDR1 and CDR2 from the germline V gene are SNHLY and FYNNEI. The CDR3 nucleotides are TGTGCCAGCAAATATAGGGCGGCCTACAATGAGCAGTTCTTC. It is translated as CASKYRAAYNEQFF.

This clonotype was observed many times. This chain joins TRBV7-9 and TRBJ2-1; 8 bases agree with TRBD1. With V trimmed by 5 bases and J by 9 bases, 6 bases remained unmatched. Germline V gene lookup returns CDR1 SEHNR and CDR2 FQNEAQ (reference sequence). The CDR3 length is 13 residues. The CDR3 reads CASSHRQGIEQFF. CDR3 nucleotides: TGTGCCAGCAGCCACCGACAGGGGATTGAGCAGTTCTTC.

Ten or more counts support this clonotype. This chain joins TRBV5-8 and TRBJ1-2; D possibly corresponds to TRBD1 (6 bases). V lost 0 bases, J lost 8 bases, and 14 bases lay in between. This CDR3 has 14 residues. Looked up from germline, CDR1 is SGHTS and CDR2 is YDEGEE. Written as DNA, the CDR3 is TGTGCCAGCAGCTTGGAACAGGGTCCAAGGGGCTACACCTTC. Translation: CASSLEQGPRGYTF.

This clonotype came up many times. CDR3 sequence: CASSLTGRGTEAFF. CDR3 coding DNA: TGTGCCAGCAGTTTAACAGGCCGGGGCACTGAAGCTTTCTTT. The gene calls are TRBV28 and TRBJ1-1, with a weak D call TRBD1 (5 bases). Trimming took off 2 bases at V and 4 bases at J, with 11 bases between the two ends. This CDR3 comprises 14 residues. Germline CDR1 MDHEN, CDR2 SYDVKM.

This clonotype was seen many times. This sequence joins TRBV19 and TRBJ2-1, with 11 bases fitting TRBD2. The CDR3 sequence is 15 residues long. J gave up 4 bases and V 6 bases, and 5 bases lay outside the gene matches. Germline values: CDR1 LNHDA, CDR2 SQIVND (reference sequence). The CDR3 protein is CASRTGTSGYNEQFF. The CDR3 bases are TGTGCCAGTAGAACCGGGACTAGCGGTTACAATGAGCAGTTCTTC.

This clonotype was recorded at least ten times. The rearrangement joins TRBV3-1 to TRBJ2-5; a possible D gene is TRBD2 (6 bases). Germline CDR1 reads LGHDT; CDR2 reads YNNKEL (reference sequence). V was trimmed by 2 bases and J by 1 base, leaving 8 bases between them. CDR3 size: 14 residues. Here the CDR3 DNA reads TGTGCCAGCAGCCAATTCGGGGGCCAAGAGACCCAGTACTTC. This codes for CASSQFGGQETQYF.

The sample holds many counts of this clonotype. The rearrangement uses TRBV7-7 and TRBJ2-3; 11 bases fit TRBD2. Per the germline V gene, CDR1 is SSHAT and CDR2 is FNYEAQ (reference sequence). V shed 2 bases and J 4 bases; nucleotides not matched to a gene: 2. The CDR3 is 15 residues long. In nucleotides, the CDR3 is TGTGCCAGCAGCTTAACTAGCGGGGGCTCAGATACGCAGTATTTT. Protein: CASSLTSGGSDTQYF.

The CDR3 protein is CASSLDYLEWTDTQYF. The CDR3, as DNA: TGCGCCAGCAGCTTGGACTACCTCGAGTGGACAGATACGCAGTATTTT. J is TRBJ2-3 and V is TRBV5-1, with D unclear. V was clipped by 0 bases and J by 3 bases, with 14 bases between them. This CDR3 is 16 amino acids long. The V gene's germline CDR1 is SGHRS and CDR2 YFSETQ.

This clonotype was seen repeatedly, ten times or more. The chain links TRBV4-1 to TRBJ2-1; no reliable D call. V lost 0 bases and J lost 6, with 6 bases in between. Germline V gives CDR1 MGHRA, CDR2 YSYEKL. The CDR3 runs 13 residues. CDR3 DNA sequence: TGCGCCAGCAGCCAAGATTTGGGCAATGAGCAGTTCTTC. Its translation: CASSQDLGNEQFF.

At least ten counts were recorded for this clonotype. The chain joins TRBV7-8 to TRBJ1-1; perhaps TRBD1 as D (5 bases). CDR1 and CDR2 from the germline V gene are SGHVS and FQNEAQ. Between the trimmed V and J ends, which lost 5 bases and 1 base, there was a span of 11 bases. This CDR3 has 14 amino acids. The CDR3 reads CASSHTGANTEAFF. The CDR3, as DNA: TGTGCCAGCAGCCACACCGGGGCGAACACTGAAGCTTTCTTT.

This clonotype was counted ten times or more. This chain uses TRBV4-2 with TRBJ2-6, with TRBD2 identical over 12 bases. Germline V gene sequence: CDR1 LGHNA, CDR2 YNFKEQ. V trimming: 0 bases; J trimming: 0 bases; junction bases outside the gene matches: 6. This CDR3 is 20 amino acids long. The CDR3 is CASSQDPTSGGFSGANVLTF. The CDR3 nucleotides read TGTGCCAGCAGCCAAGATCCGACTAGCGGGGGTTTCTCTGGGGCCAACGTCCTGACTTTC.